This T cell receptor (beta chain) was captured in a study of vaccination and CD4 T cells after COVID-19. For the study at large: A positive SARS-CoV-2 nasal swab PCR result was recorded for each convalescent patient; nine were mild and one severe. Convalescent cases consisted of six males and four females, of whom two were Hispanic. Control cultures, each given a CEFX pool, an HIV-1 Nef pool, or no peptide, were included.

Remarks on this clonotype: The antigen remains undetermined.

Cultured CD4+ T-cell DNA underwent Oncomine TCR Beta short-read sequencing. It was from cultured CD4+ T cells that genomic DNA was extracted. TCRdb passed the PCR reads through MiXCR, listing each CDR3 protein once. The sample has fewer than 11,000 distinct CDR3 sequences, just over 55% seen once. Treatment: roughly ten-day PBMC culture with coronavirus spike peptide pools or control peptides (ViraFEST assay). In germline, CDR1 is GTSNPN, CDR2 SVGIG (reference sequence). The V end was cut by 5 bases, the J end by 8 bases, with 18 bases between. The length of the CDR3 is 13 residues. The receptor comes from a human donor who had recovered from COVID-19. The sequenced sample was CD4+ T cells from blood, cultured in vitro. The rearrangement uses TRBV30 and TRBJ1-1, with D tentatively TRBD1 (5 bases). CDR3 sequence: CAWVGLLGYEAFF. The CDR3, as DNA: TGTGCCTGGGTGGGACTCCTTGGGTACGAAGCTTTCTTT.